This T cell receptor (beta chain) comes out of a study of cytomegalovirus exposure and HLA in healthy donors. Study-level findings and limits: Published work reported that the classifier diagnosed cytomegalovirus status with high specificity and sensitivity.

PCR amplification relied on 60 Vbeta primers (plus 13 Jbeta primers). Using immunoSEQ multiplex PCR, the repertoire was profiled, and TCRdb retains in-frame clones only, with some absent. The table has 180,000 or so clones, 60% to 80% seen once. Germline values: CDR1 SGHNT, CDR2 YENEEA. The CDR3 has 16 residues. The junction had 4 bases not matched to a gene; V was cut back by 1 base and J by 1 base. In this sample, this clone turned up a few times. Its antigen is unidentified. The source material was PBMCs. This sequence joins TRBV11-3 and TRBJ1-3, with 7 bases that match TRBD1. This receptor was taken from a man between 35 and 55 years old in good health and CMV-seropositive. The CDR3 DNA reads TGTGCCAGCAGCTTAGTGGAGGGGGCGTCTGGAAACACCATATATTTT. The encoded protein is CASSLVEGASGNTIYF.